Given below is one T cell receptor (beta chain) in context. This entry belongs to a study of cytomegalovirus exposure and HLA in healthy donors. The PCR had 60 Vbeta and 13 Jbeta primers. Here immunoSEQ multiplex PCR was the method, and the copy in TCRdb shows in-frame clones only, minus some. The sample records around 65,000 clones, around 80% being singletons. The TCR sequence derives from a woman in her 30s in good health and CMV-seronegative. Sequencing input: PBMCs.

The CDR3 sequence: CASSLAAPRGNIQYF. In DNA, the CDR3 is TGTGCCAGCAGCTTAGCTGCCCCCCGAGGGAACATTCAGTACTTC. The chain employs TRBV7-2 and TRBJ2-4; D is possibly TRBD2 (5 bases). Trimming removed 0 bases at V and 7 bases at J, with 13 bases between. The germline gives CDR1 SGHTA, CDR2 FQGNSA. This CDR3 contains 15 residues.